Each of the 32 T cell receptor beta chains below was sequenced from the same sample in a study of cytomegalovirus exposure and HLA in healthy donors (dated by TCRdb to 2017 to 2019). The library was built by means of the immunoSEQ multiplex PCR assay. For the multiplex PCR, a mixture combining 60 forward primers for TCR Vbeta segments and 13 reverse primers for TCR Jbeta segments was used. Imported from immuneACCESS, the table was reduced by TCRdb to in-frame sequences with V and J called. These copies leave out some clones; in studies compared against another copy, an unresolved V gene accounts for under half, and the cause of the remainder is not known. For this sample the table gives about 150,000 clones, of which 85% were detected only once. The top ten clonotypes cover about 2.3% of the sample. Material for sequencing was PBMCs. The receptor source for this set is a woman in her late teens or twenties in good health and CMV-seronegative.

V and J are TRBV7-2 and TRBJ2-7, with 8 bases that match TRBD2. Germline CDR1 reads SGHTA; CDR2 reads FQGNSA. CDR3 length: 15 residues. The V and J ends lost 2 bases and 0 bases, in that order; junction bases with no gene match: 3. The CDR3 bases are TGTGCCAGCAGCTTACGGGGGGGGAGCTCCTACGAGCAGTACTTC. It encodes CASSLRGGSSYEQYF. Using reference TRBV7-2 and TRBJ2-7 for the parts outside the CDR3, the full variable domain is GAGVSQSPSNKVTEKGKDVELRCDPISGHTALYWYRQSLGQGLEFLIYFQGNSAPDKSGLPSDRFSAERTGGSVSTLTIQRTQQEDSAVYLCASSLRGGSSYEQYFGPGTRLTVT.

The chain recombines TRBV6-1 with TRBJ2-5; 9 bases are a match to TRBD1. J lost 5 bases, V lost 1 base, and 5 bases had no gene match. The CDR3 covers 15 residues. CDR1 is MNHNS and CDR2 is SASEGT in the germline V gene. Here the CDR3 DNA reads TGTGCCAGCAGTGAAGGGGACAGGGTTGCTGAGACCCAGTACTTC. It translates to CASSEGDRVAETQYF.

This rearrangement joins TRBV7-6 to TRBJ2-1; tentatively, D is TRBD2 (6 bases). The ends were cut back, 2 bases at V and 0 bases at J, with 11 bases in the middle. The CDR3 covers 16 residues. CDR1 is SGHVS, CDR2 FNYEAQ, per germline. The CDR3 region has the DNA TGTGCCAGCAGCTTATTGGGGGGTTACTCCTACAATGAGCAGTTCTTC. Translation gives CASSLLGGYSYNEQFF.

The chain employs TRBV27 and TRBJ1-6; weak D call: TRBD1 (6 bases). The V end lost 6 bases, the J end lost 3 bases, and 9 bases lay between the germline ends. The CDR3 has 14 residues. Germline V lookup: CDR1 MNHEY, CDR2 SMNVEV (reference sequence). As DNA, the CDR3 is TGTGCCAGCAGACCAGGGGTCTATAATTCACCCCTCCACTTT. This codes for CASRPGVYNSPLHF.

This sequence joins TRBV5-1 and TRBJ2-5; D not resolved. The J call could be wrong; TRBJ2-7 is a better fit for the DNA end. The length of the CDR3 is 13 residues. From germline, CDR1 is SGHRS and CDR2 YFSETQ. The DNA of the CDR3 is TGCGCCAGCACCGGCGGAAACCCCCACGAGCAGTACTTC. As protein: CASTGGNPHEQYF.

The chain combines TRBV9 with TRBJ2-2, with 11 bases aligning to TRBD2. There are 18 residues in the CDR3. Germline V gene lookup returns CDR1 SGDLS and CDR2 YYNGEE. The junction had 11 bases not matched to a gene; V was cut back by 3 bases and J by 4 bases. The CDR3, as DNA: TGTGCCAGCAGCGAGGGACTAGCGGCCCTCAAATCCACCGGGGAGCTGTTTTTT. It encodes CASSEGLAALKSTGELFF.

The CDR3 DNA reads TGTGCCAGCAGCGCTCCTAGGGGCGCAGGGAGCACAGATACGCAGTATTTT. It encodes CASSAPRGAGSTDTQYF. The V call is TRBV9, the J call TRBJ2-3, with D possibly being TRBD1 (5 bases). The germline V and J ends were trimmed by 3 bases and 0 bases, with 17 bases remaining between them. Germline lookup yields CDR1 SGDLS and CDR2 YYNGEE. The CDR3 contains 17 residues.

V is TRBV21-1 and J is TRBJ2-3; the table calls TRBD2, which could not be checked here. TRBV21-1 is shown as a pseudogene. The CDR3 is made up of 17 amino acids. The CDR3 reads CASSKALRTSATDTQYF. The CDR3, as DNA: TGTGCCAGCAGCAAAGCGCTTAGGACTAGCGCCACAGATACGCAGTATTTT.

V gene TRBV30 combines with J gene TRBJ1-5, with D unclear. V lost 0 bases and J lost 3, with 6 bases in between. This CDR3 has 13 amino acids. The germline V gene has CDR1 GTSNPN and CDR2 SVGIG (reference sequence). The CDR3 sequence: CAWSVGDNQPQHF. The CDR3 DNA sequence: TGTGCCTGGAGTGTAGGAGACAATCAGCCCCAGCATTTT.

V is TRBV29-1 and J is TRBJ2-2; 10 nucleotides agree with TRBD2. The CDR3 is 13 residues long. CDR1 SQVTM and CDR2 ANQGSEA come from the germline V gene. V dropped 5 bases and J dropped 9; count of bases not matched to a gene: 6. The CDR3 DNA follows: TGCAGCGTTAGGACTAGCGGCGTTTGGGAGCTGTTTTTT. It encodes CSVRTSGVWELFF.

The chain employs TRBV28 and TRBJ1-5; tentatively, D is TRBD1 (5 bases). The CDR3 runs 17 residues. Per the germline V gene, CDR1 is MDHEN and CDR2 is SYDVKM. V was cut by 5 bases and J by 5 bases, with 22 bases left in between. The chain's CDR3 is CASSPQGGAISYQPQHF. As DNA, the CDR3 is TGTGCCAGCAGTCCTCAGGGCGGGGCGATAAGCTATCAGCCCCAGCATTTT.

This clone was observed once. The genes are TRBV6-5 and TRBJ1-5; 7 nucleotides match TRBD1. Germline CDR1 is MNHEY and CDR2 is SVGAGI. The CDR3 has 15 amino acids. V shed 10 bases, J shed 2 bases, and the junction held 11 bases outside the gene matches. For the CDR3, the DNA is TGTGCCACCCAGGGGGTCTTCCCGGGCAATCAGCCCCAGCATTTT. It codes for CATQGVFPGNQPQHF.

V is TRBV4-2 and J is TRBJ2-1; D might be TRBD2 (6 bases). Germline assignment: CDR1 LGHNA and CDR2 YNFKEQ. Trimming removed 4 bases from V and 3 bases from J, with 10 bases in between. The CDR3 totals 14 residues. DNA for the CDR3: TGTGCCAGCAGCCCCGGGAGCGTCTACAATGAGCAGTTCTTC. Translation gives CASSPGSVYNEQFF.

Here the CDR3 reads CASSPGHRPLEQYF. CDR3 nucleotides: TGTGCCAGCAGCCCGGGACATCGACCCCTTGAGCAGTACTTC. The chain is built from TRBV7-9 and TRBJ2-7, with D tentatively TRBD1 (6 bases). The V and J ends lost 5 bases and 7 bases respectively, with 18 bases between them. This CDR3 is 14 amino acids long. CDR1 and CDR2 from the germline V gene are SEHNR and FQNEAQ (reference sequence). The variable domain in full, completed from reference TRBV7-9 and TRBJ2-7, reads DTGVSQNPRHKITKRGQNVTFRCDPISEHNRLYWYRQTLGQGPEFLTYFQNEAQLEKSRLLSDRFSAERPKGSFSTLEIQRTEQGDSAMYLCASSPGHRPLEQYFGPGTRLTVT.

There are a few counts of this clone. V and J are TRBV2 and TRBJ2-7; D may be TRBD2 (5 bases). This CDR3 has 14 residues. Germline V gives CDR1 SNHLY, CDR2 FYNNEI. Trimming took 7 bases from V and 0 from J, leaving 13 bases between them. Here the CDR3 reads CASKQTGSSYEQYF. The DNA of the CDR3 is TGTGCCAGCAAACAGACGGGGAGCTCCTACGAGCAGTACTTC. The full variable domain, with the rest looked up from reference TRBV2 and TRBJ2-7, is EPEVTQTPSHQVTQMGQEVILRCVPISNHLYFYWYRQILGQKVEFLVSFYNNEISEKSEIFDDQFSVERPDGSNFTLKIRSTKLEDSAMYFCASKQTGSSYEQYFGPGTRLTVT.

Concerning this clone itself: An end of the junction differs from the germline gene, which may be a read error. Other DNA sequences of this sample code for an identical CDR3. The chain carries TRBV5-1 and TRBJ1-1; D may be TRBD1 (6 bases). Germline loops: CDR1 SGHRS, CDR2 YFSETQ. CDR3 length: 17 amino acids. The chain's CDR3 is CASRATGREGKNTEAFF. Here the CDR3 DNA reads TGCGCCAGCAGGGCGACAGGACGGGAAGGTAAGAACACTGAGGCTTTCTTT.

In its sample, this clone was seen a few times. This chain links TRBV7-9 with TRBJ2-3; 12 positions match TRBD2. The CDR3 is 15 residues long. The germline gives CDR1 SEHNR, CDR2 FQNEAQ (reference sequence). The V and J ends lost 5 bases and 5 bases, in that order; junction bases with no gene match: 5. The CDR3 sequence is CASSAWTSGVDTQYF. In nucleotides, the CDR3 is TGTGCCAGCAGCGCCTGGACTAGCGGGGTAGATACGCAGTATTTT.

J is TRBJ2-1 and V is TRBV28, with D perhaps matching TRBD2 (6 bases). This CDR3 region has 12 residues. Per the germline V gene, CDR1 is MDHEN and CDR2 is SYDVKM. V lost 8 bases and J lost 8, with 13 bases in between. The CDR3: CASWGRRYEQFF. DNA of the CDR3: TGTGCCAGCTGGGGGAGGAGGTATGAGCAGTTCTTC.

The rearrangement uses TRBV18 and TRBJ2-1; a possible D gene is TRBD2 (5 bases). Germline CDR1 reads KGHSH; CDR2 reads LQKENI. V was shortened by 0 bases and J by 7 bases, with 13 bases between the two germline ends. CDR3 length: 15 residues. CDR3 protein: CASSPPRLADNEQFF. The CDR3 DNA reads as TGTGCCAGCTCACCACCGCGGCTAGCCGATAATGAGCAGTTCTTC.

CDR3 loop: CASSGPTRTDTQYF. CDR3 DNA sequence: TGCGCCAGCAGCGGACCGACTAGGACAGATACGCAGTATTTT. The rearrangement joins TRBV5-1 to TRBJ2-3; maybe TRBD2 (6 bases). CDR3 length: 14 residues. V dropped 4 bases and J dropped 3 bases, with 12 bases sitting between them. Germline V gives CDR1 SGHRS, CDR2 YFSETQ.

The chain is built from TRBV15 and TRBJ1-2; D unclear. Germline CDR1 and CDR2: LNHNV and YYDKDF (reference sequence). Trimming shortened V by 1 base and J by 4 bases, and 19 bases separated the two germline ends. The CDR3 has 17 residues. For the CDR3, the DNA is TGTGCCACCAGCAGAGCCCGCGGAGAAACGAACTTCTATGGCTACACCTTC. It encodes CATSRARGETNFYGYTF.

This chain uses TRBV4-3 with TRBJ2-5, with a weak D call TRBD2 (6 bases). The CDR3 is 15 residues long. Germline loops: CDR1 LGHNA, CDR2 YSLEER. Trimming stripped 3 bases from V and 1 base from J, with 12 bases between. The CDR3 DNA reads as TGCGCCAGCAGCCAGCTACCCGGGGGCCAAGAGACCCAGTACTTC. As protein: CASSQLPGGQETQYF.

V usage is TRBV6-6 and J usage is TRBJ2-5; no clear D. The CDR3 has 14 amino acids. Germline lookup yields CDR1 MNHNY and CDR2 SVGAGI (reference sequence). The ends were cut back, 6 bases at V and 5 bases at J, with 16 bases in the middle. CDR3 region: CASSHTDRQETQYF. CDR3 sequence (DNA): TGTGCCAGCAGCCATACAGACCGCCAGGAGACCCAGTACTTC.

CDR3 residues: CAWRRYMAGRLFNYGYTF. The CDR3 DNA reads TGTGCCTGGAGACGATATATGGCGGGGAGGCTGTTTAACTATGGCTACACCTTC. The chain is built from TRBV30 and TRBJ1-2; no clear D. The CDR3 spans 18 residues. Germline V gene data show CDR1 as GTSNPN and CDR2 as SVGIG (reference sequence). Trimming shortened V by 3 bases and J by 1 base, and 24 bases separated the two germline ends.

The chain uses TRBV19 and TRBJ2-7; perhaps TRBD1 as D (5 bases). The germline V gene has CDR1 LNHDA and CDR2 SQIVND (reference sequence). Trimming stripped 5 bases from V and 3 bases from J, with 14 bases between. CDR3 length: 14 amino acids. The CDR3 region is CASSGGDSNYEQYF. In nucleotides, the CDR3 is TGTGCCAGTAGTGGTGGAGACAGCAACTACGAGCAGTACTTC.

This chain uses TRBV2 with TRBJ2-5, with 8 bases fitting TRBD1. The DNA end favors TRBJ2-7, so the J call may be wrong. Germline V gene sequence: CDR1 SNHLY, CDR2 FYNNEI. The length of the CDR3 is 15 residues. CDR3 sequence: CASSTNRDRLHEQYF. The CDR3 bases are TGTGCCAGCAGTACAAACCGGGACAGGCTTCACGAGCAGTACTTC.

The gene calls are TRBV18 and TRBJ1-2, with 9 nucleotides matching TRBD1. Germline loops: CDR1 KGHSH, CDR2 LQKENI. The CDR3 has 14 residues. The trim removed 6 bases at V and 4 bases at J, leaving 6 bases unmatched. As DNA, the CDR3 is TGTGCCAGCTCTGAACAGGGGGCCCTCTATGGCTACACCTTC. Amino acid sequence: CASSEQGALYGYTF.

The rearrangement links TRBV7-8 to TRBJ2-1, with a weak D call TRBD2 (6 bases). Trimming left V 1 base short and J 4 bases short, with 14 bases between. The CDR3 contains 16 residues. Germline V gives CDR1 SGHVS, CDR2 FQNEAQ. The CDR3: CASSLGAGRGYNEQFF. The CDR3 DNA reads as TGTGCCAGCAGCTTAGGGGCGGGACGGGGTTACAATGAGCAGTTCTTC.

This clone was detected only once. The rearrangement uses TRBV7-9 and TRBJ2-1; 7 nucleotides align to TRBD2. This CDR3 spans 16 amino acids. Germline-derived CDR1 and CDR2 are SEHNR and FQNEAQ (reference sequence). Trimming removed 3 bases from V and 6 bases from J; junction bases left unmatched: 11. CDR3 DNA sequence: TGTGCCAGCAGCTTCCCGGGACTAAAAAGGGCCAATGAGCAGTTCTTC. It translates to CASSFPGLKRANEQFF.

The chain uses TRBV29-1 and TRBJ2-7, with D possibly matching TRBD2 (6 bases). The germline CDR1 and CDR2 sequences are SQVTM and ANQGSEA. CDR3 size: 13 residues. The V and J ends lost 5 bases and 0 bases respectively, with 11 bases between them. The CDR3 is CSVLGGLSYEQYF. CDR3 coding DNA: TGCAGCGTTTTGGGGGGACTCTCCTACGAGCAGTACTTC.

The V call is TRBV11-3, the J call TRBJ1-1; D is perhaps TRBD1 (6 bases). This CDR3 has 13 residues. The V end was cut by 6 bases, the J end by 2 bases, with 10 bases between. Per the germline V gene, CDR1 is SGHNT and CDR2 is YENEEA. The CDR3 spells CASRGGRNTEAFF. In DNA, the CDR3 is TGTGCCAGCAGGGGGGGGCGAAACACTGAAGCTTTCTTT.

This rearrangement joins TRBV9 to TRBJ2-6; no definite D call. This CDR3 has 15 residues. The germline V gene has CDR1 SGDLS and CDR2 YYNGEE. Trimming stripped 3 bases from V and 0 bases from J, with 7 bases between. The CDR3, as DNA: TGTGCCAGCAGCGCATCTATCTCTGGGGCCAACGTCCTGACTTTC. Its translation is CASSASISGANVLTF.